Described below is a single T cell receptor (beta chain) sequence and its context. Its antigen is not known. This entry is derived from a study of cytomegalovirus exposure and HLA in healthy donors. Study-level findings and limits: Analyzed later, association rates of TCRs varied across HLA loci, with DRB1 most and HLA-C fewest. A later analysis linked a missense variant in DCLRE1C to the trimming of TCR beta V and J genes. The study carried out a later analysis of TCR beta sequences. It associated 15,000 to 20,000 of them with specific HLA alleles at a false discovery rate of 0.05.

The study ran its PCR with 60 Vbeta and 13 Jbeta primers. TCRdb's copy holds only in-frame clones and misses some; the assay was immunoSEQ multiplex PCR. This sample has roughly 90,000 clones, with 70% to 85% found just once. Per the germline V gene, CDR1 is SGHVS and CDR2 is FNYEAQ. This CDR3 region has 17 residues. The junction had 11 bases not matched to a gene; V was cut back by 0 bases and J by 4 bases. The gene calls are TRBV7-6 and TRBJ2-7; 8 nucleotides match TRBD1. This clonotype was obtained from a young man in good health and CMV-seronegative. Sequenced sample: PBMCs. The CDR3 DNA sequence: TGTGCCAGCAGCTTAGCCACCACGCGGGGACAGGTATACGAGCAGTACTTC. This translates into CASSLATTRGQVYEQYF. The full variable domain, in which reference TRBV7-6 and TRBJ2-7 provide the parts outside the CDR3, is GAGVSQSPRYKVTKRGQDVALRCDPISGHVSLYWYRQALGQGPEFLTYFNYEAQQDKSGLPNDRFSAERPEGSISTLTIQRTEQRDSAMYRCASSLATTRGQVYEQYFGPGTRLTVT.